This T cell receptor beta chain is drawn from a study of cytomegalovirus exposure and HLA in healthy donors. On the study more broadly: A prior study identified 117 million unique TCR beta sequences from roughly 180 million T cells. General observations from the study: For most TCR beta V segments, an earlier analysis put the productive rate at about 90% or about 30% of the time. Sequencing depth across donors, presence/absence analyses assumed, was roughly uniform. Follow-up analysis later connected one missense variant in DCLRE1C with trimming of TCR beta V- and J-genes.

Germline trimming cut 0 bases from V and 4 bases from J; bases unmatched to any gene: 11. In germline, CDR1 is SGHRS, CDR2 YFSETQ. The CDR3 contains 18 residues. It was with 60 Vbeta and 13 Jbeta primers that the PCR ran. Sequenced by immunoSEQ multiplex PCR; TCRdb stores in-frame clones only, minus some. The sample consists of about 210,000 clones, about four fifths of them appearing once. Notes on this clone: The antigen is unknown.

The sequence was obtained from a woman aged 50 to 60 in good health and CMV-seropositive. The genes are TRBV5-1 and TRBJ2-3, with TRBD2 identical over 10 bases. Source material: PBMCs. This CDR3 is CASSLGLAGALRADTQYF. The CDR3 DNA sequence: TGCGCCAGCAGCTTGGGGCTAGCGGGGGCCCTACGGGCAGATACGCAGTATTTT.